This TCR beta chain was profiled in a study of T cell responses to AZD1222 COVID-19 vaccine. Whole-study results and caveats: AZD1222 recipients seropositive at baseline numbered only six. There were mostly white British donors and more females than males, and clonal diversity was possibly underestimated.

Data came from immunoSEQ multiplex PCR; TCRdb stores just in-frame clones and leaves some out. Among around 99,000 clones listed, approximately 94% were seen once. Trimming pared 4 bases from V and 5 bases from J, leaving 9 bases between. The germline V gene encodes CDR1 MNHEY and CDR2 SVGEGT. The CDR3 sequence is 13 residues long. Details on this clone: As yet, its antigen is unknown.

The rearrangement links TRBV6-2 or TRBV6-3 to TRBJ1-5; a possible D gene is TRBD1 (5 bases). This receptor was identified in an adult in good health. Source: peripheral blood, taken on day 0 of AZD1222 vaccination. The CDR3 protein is CASSWGGDQPQHF. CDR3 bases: TGTGCCAGCAGTTGGGGAGGGGATCAGCCCCAGCATTTT.